This T cell receptor beta chain stems from a study of shared clonotypes between healthy human individuals. Details on this clone: Antigen: not known. Additional DNA sequences in this sample encode the identical CDR3.

Germline assignment: CDR1 SGHRS and CDR2 YFSETQ. The junction had 6 bases not matched to a gene; V was cut back by 4 bases and J by 5 bases. The CDR3 covers 14 residues. Data came from immunoSEQ multiplex PCR; TCRdb stores just in-frame clones and leaves some out. The table records some 2,400,000 clones, approximately 96% of them present only once. Findings and caveats of the study: Only blood was sampled; tissue repertoires likely differ. Non-shared clonotypes displayed generation probabilities falling below those of clonotypes present in all four donors.

This chain joins TRBV5-1 and TRBJ2-7, with TRBD1 matching over 10 bases. The TCR comes from a man aged 18 to 30 in good health. What was sequenced was naive CD4+ T cells sorted from blood. Subset: CD45RA+ positively selected. CDR3 DNA sequence: TGCGCCAGCAGCCCCGGACAGGGGGTGGACGAGCAGTACTTC. Amino acids: CASSPGQGVDEQYF. Based on the CDR3 plus reference TRBV5-1 and TRBJ2-7, the full variable domain is KAGVTQTPRYLIKTRGQQVTLSCSPISGHRSVSWYQQTPGQGLQFLFEYFSETQRNKGNFPGRFSGRQFSNSRSEMNVSTLELGDSALYLCASSPGQGVDEQYFGPGTRLTVT.